The rows below give T cell receptor beta chains drawn from one sample of a study of blood T cell repertoires in COVID-19. TCRdb's copy holds only in-frame clones and misses some; the assay was immunoSEQ multiplex PCR. The table shows approximately 200,000 clones, with around 91% occurring only once. The source material was PBMCs or T cells enriched from blood (not recorded which). These receptor sequences come from a woman between 18 and 29 years old in a cohort exposed to, infected with or recovered from COVID-19 (not recorded which). CDR3s include the opening cysteine and the closing phenylalanine or tryptophan. A D gene is named only where the DNA matches it firmly. Size is stated for part of the rows, as once, few or many counts, or as a class when the clone is expanded.

NA	TRBV19	NA	TRBJ1-2	CASSGGDLYGYTF	TGTGCCAGTAGTGGGGGGGACCTCTATGGCTACACCTTC
TRBD1	TRBV19	NA	TRBJ1-5	CASRPGQDGQPQHF	TGTGCCAGTAGACCGGGACAGGATGGCCAGCCCCAGCATTTT
TRBD2	TRBV11-2	NA	TRBJ2-3	CASSTTALAGLDTQYF	TGTGCCAGCAGTACCACTGCACTAGCGGGCCTAGATACGCAGTATTTT
NA	TRBV29-1	NA	TRBJ1-4	CSVEESAAGEKLFF	TGCAGCGTTGAAGAGAGTGCAGCGGGTGAAAAACTGTTTTTT
TRBD2	TRBV12-3/TRBV12-4	NA	TRBJ2-1	CASTPPSGLEQFF	TGTGCCAGCACTCCCCCTAGCGGGCTTGAGCAGTTCTTC
NA	TRBV6-5	NA	TRBJ1-6	CASSYSSTGPGSPLHF	TGTGCCAGCAGTTACTCGTCTACAGGGCCCGGTTCACCCCTCCACTTT
NA	TRBV15	NA	TRBJ2-3	CATSRASGLLHTDTQYF	TGTGCCACCAGCAGAGCCTCTGGACTTCTCCACACAGATACGCAGTATTTT
TRBD2	TRBV10-2	NA	TRBJ2-3	CASSASGGTDTQYF	TGCGCCAGCAGTGCTAGCGGGGGCACAGATACGCAGTATTTT
NA	TRBV5-1	NA	TRBJ1-2	CASQAGGAGFGDYGYTF	TGCGCCAGCCAGGCGGGGGGCGCGGGCTTCGGAGACTATGGCTACACCTTC
NA	TRBV5-1	NA	TRBJ1-3	CASSRTRTGPGNTIYF	TGCGCCAGCAGCAGGACCCGCACAGGGCCTGGAAACACCATATATTTT
NA	TRBV14	NA	TRBJ2-3	CASSLVAGSTDTQYF	TGTGCCAGCAGCCTAGTGGCAGGGAGCACAGATACGCAGTATTTT
NA	TRBV18	NA	TRBJ1-4	CASSPGGSEKLFF	TGTGCCAGCTCACCAGGAGGTAGTGAAAAACTGTTTTTT
NA	TRBV12-1	NA	TRBJ2-2	CASSTGTANTGELFF	TGTGCCAGCAGCACCGGGACAGCGAACACCGGGGAGCTGTTTTTT
TRBD1	TRBV4-1	NA	TRBJ2-7	CASSQDMRQGREQYF	TGCGCCAGCAGCCAAGATATGAGACAGGGACGCGAGCAGTACTTC
TRBD2	TRBV5-1	NA	TRBJ2-5	CASSLAGGAETQYF	TGCGCCAGCAGCTTGGCGGGAGGGGCAGAGACCCAGTACTTC
NA	TRBV19	NA	TRBJ1-1	CASRIQGGGNTEAFF	TGTGCCAGTAGAATACAGGGCGGGGGGAACACTGAAGCTTTCTTT
NA	TRBV6-5	NA	TRBJ1-5	CASRRDYNQPQHF	TGTGCCAGCAGGCGGGACTACAATCAGCCCCAGCATTTT
TRBD1	TRBV10-3	NA	TRBJ1-2	CAISTGLLTGGNSYGYTF	TGTGCCATCAGTACGGGTCTTTTAACAGGGGGCAATAGCTATGGCTACACCTTC
TRBD2	TRBV7-2	NA	TRBJ2-7	CASSPNLAGRSYEQYF	TGTGCCAGCAGCCCCAACTTAGCGGGGCGATCCTACGAGCAGTACTTC
NA	TRBV10-1	NA	TRBJ2-2	CGPPGELFF	TGCGGGCCCCCCGGGGAGCTGTTTTTT
TRBD1	TRBV27	once	TRBJ2-2	CASSPWTGDPGELFF	TGTGCCAGCAGTCCGTGGACAGGGGACCCCGGGGAGCTGTTTTTT
TRBD2	TRBV11-3	NA	TRBJ2-1	CASSFRTSGSWGNEQFF	TGTGCCAGCAGCTTTCGAACTAGCGGGAGTTGGGGCAATGAGCAGTTCTTC
NA	TRBV5-1	NA	TRBJ2-1	CASSLGTDYNEQFF	TGCGCCAGCAGCTTGGGGACTGACTACAATGAGCAGTTCTTC
TRBD1	TRBV9	NA	TRBJ2-5	CASSSNLQGAGETQYF	TGTGCCAGCAGCTCAAATTTACAGGGGGCAGGGGAGACCCAGTACTTC
NA	TRBV7-9	NA	TRBJ2-7	CASSLAGLYEQYF	TGTGCCAGCAGCTTAGCAGGACTGTACGAGCAGTACTTC
NA	TRBV11-2	once	TRBJ1-1	CASSSTGLGTEAFF	TGTGCCAGCAGCTCTACAGGGCTGGGCACTGAAGCTTTCTTT
NA	TRBV5-4	NA	TRBJ2-7	CASSLGQGLVPYEQYF	TGTGCCAGCAGCTTGGGGCAGGGGCTGGTACCCTACGAGCAGTACTTC
TRBD2	TRBV24-1	once	TRBJ2-1	CATSAASGTYNEQFF	TGTGCCACCAGTGCAGCTAGCGGGACCTACAATGAGCAGTTCTTC
TRBD2	TRBV5-1	NA	TRBJ2-3	CASSILAGGNTDTQYF	TGCGCCAGCAGCATACTAGCGGGAGGAAACACAGATACGCAGTATTTT
NA	TRBV19	NA	TRBJ1-3	CASSTLGGAGNTIYF	TGTGCCAGTAGCACTCTTGGGGGGGCTGGAAACACCATATATTTT